The clone carrying this T cell receptor beta chain is labeled medium-sized. These data originate in a study of tumor-infiltrating lymphocytes in oesophageal squamous cell carcinoma. This CDR3 comprises 19 residues. Trimming removed 0 bases at V and 0 bases at J, with 15 bases between. Germline loops: CDR1 MNHNY, CDR2 SVGAGI (reference sequence). TCRdb processed the PCR reads anew with MiXCR; each CDR3 protein has one entry. The table lists almost 20,000 distinct CDR3 sequences, around 41% of them singletons. The chain links TRBV6-6 to TRBJ2-6; a possible D gene is TRBD1 (6 bases). Sequencing used esophageal tumor tissue. The TCR sequence derives from a male donor with esophageal squamous cell carcinoma. The CDR3 reads CASSYSSTGFYSGANVLTF. As DNA, the CDR3 is TGTGCCAGCAGTTACTCGAGCACAGGGTTCTACTCTGGGGCCAACGTCCTGACTTTC.